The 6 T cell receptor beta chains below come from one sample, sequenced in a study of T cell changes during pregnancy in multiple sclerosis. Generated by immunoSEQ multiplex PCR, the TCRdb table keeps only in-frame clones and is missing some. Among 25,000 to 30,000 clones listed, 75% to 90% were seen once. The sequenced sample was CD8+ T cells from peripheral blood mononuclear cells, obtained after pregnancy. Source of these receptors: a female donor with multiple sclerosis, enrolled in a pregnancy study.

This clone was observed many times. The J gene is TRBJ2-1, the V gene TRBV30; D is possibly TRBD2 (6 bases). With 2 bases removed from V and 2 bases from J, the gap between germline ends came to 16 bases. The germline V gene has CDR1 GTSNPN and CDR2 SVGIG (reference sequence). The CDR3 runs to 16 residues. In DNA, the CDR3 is TGTGCCTGGAGTTTCCGCCCGGGACTCCCCTACAATGAGCAGTTCTTC. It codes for CAWSFRPGLPYNEQFF. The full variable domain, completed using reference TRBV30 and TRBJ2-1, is SQTIHQWPATLVQPVGSPLSLECTVEGTSNPNLYWYRQAAGRGLQLLFYSVGIGQISSEVPQNLSASRPQDRQFILSSKKLLLSDSGFYLCAWSFRPGLPYNEQFFGPGTRLTVL.

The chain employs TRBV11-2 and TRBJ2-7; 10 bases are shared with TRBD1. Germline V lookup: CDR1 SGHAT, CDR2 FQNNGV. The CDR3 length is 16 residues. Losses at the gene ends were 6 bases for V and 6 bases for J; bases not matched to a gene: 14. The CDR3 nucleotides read TGTGCCAGCAGTACGCATCGCGGACAGGGGGTGGGCGAGCAGTACTTC. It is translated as CASSTHRGQGVGEQYF. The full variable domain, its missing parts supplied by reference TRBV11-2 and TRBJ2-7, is EAGVAQSPRYKIIEKRQSVAFWCNPISGHATLYWYQQILGQGPKLLIQFQNNGVVDDSQLPKDRFSAERLKGVDSTLKIQPAKLEDSAVYLCASSTHRGQGVGEQYFGPGTRLTVT.

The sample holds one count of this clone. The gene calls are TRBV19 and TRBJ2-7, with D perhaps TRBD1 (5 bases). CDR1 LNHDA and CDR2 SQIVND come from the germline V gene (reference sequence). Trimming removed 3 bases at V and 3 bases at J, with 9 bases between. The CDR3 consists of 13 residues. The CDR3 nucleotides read TGTGCCAGTAGTATCGGCCAGGGCTACGAGCAGTACTTC. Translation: CASSIGQGYEQYF.

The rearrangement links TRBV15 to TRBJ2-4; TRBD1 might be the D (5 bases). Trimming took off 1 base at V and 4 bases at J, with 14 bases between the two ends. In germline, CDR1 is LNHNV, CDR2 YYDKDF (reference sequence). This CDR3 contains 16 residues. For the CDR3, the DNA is TGTGCCACCAGCAGAGGAAAGGACATTCCAAAAAACATTCAGTACTTC. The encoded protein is CATSRGKDIPKNIQYF.

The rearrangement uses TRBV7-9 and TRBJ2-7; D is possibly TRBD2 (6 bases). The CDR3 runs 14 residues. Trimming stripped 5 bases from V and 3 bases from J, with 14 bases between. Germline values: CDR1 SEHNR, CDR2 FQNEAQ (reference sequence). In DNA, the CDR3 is TGTGCCAGCAGCCTAAAACCCGGGGGCTACGAGCAGTACTTC. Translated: CASSLKPGGYEQYF.

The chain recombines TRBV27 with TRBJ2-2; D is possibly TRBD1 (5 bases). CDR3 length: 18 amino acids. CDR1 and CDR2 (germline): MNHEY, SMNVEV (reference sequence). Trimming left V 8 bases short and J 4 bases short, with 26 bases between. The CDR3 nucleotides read TGTGCCAGCTCGCGGAGAGGCGGTCTAGGGGTTTTCACCGGGGAGCTGTTTTTT. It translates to CASSRRGGLGVFTGELFF.